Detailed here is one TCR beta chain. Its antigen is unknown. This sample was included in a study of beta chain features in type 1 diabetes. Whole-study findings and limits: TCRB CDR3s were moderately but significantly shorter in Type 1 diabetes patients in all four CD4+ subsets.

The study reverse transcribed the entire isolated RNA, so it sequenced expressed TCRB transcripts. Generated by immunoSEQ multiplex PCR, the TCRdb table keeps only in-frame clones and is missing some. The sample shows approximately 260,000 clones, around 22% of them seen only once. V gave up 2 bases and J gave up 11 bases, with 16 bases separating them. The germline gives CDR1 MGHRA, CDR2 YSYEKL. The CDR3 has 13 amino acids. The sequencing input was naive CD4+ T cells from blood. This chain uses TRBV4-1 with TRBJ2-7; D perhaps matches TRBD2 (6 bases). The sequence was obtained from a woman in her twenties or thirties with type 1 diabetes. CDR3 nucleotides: TGCGCCAGCAGCCAACCTGGAGCGGGTAGGAAGTACTTC. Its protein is CASSQPGAGRKYF.